Here is one T cell receptor (beta chain) with its context. The antigen remains undetermined. All of the isolated RNA was reverse transcribed, so expressed TCRB transcripts were sequenced. Assay used: immunoSEQ multiplex PCR; TCRdb lists only in-frame clones, some missing. Among a few hundred thousand clones listed, 9.6% were seen once. This entry is derived from a study of beta chain features in type 1 diabetes. Notes on the study in general: Type 1 diabetes patients showed a moderate but significant shortening of TCRB CDR3s in all four CD4+ subsets. PCR might favor shorter templates, but any such skew would affect patients and controls equally. Here, the possible influence of HLA type (on TCRB rearrangement) remained unresolved.

The clonotype was recovered from a young man with type 1 diabetes. Sequences were obtained from central memory CD4+ T cells from blood.

DNA of the CDR3: TGTGCCAGCAGTACATCCTCATCTTTAGGCGATCAGCCCCAGCATTTT. Its translation is CASSTSSSLGDQPQHF. The rearrangement uses TRBV2 and TRBJ1-5; no firm D call. Germline lookup yields CDR1 SNHLY and CDR2 FYNNEI. The CDR3 totals 16 residues. The V end lost 5 bases, the J end lost 5 bases, and 19 bases lay between the germline ends.